Sequencing of this T cell receptor beta chain was carried out in a study of regulatory T cells in long-lasting Graves disease. Researchers made TCR beta libraries by using iRepertoire HTBI primers and running Arm-PCR on CDR3 regions. TCRdb re-called the multiplex PCR reads with MiXCR, one entry per CDR3 protein. Among some 500,000 distinct CDR3 sequences listed, about 16% were seen once. The CDR3 sequence is 13 residues long. Germline values: CDR1 LGHDT, CDR2 YNNKEL (reference sequence). V lost 7 bases, J lost 2 bases, and 11 bases lay in between. This clonotype was recorded at least ten times. The time point was: newly diagnosed GD, antithyroid drugs for less than 3 months. PBMC RNA served as the TCR library source. The same specimen was also included in a second study, on T cells in Graves' hyperthyroidism and ophthalmopathy.

The chain has TRBV3-1 and TRBJ2-5; maybe TRBD2 (5 bases). The sequence was obtained from a woman aged 35-60 years with Graves disease. The sample was peripheral blood mononuclear cells (PBMCs), taken at new diagnosis, from a patient treated with antithyroid drugs. The CDR3 DNA sequence: TGTGCCAGCAAGAAACTAGGACAAGAGACCCAGTACTTC. Residues: CASKKLGQETQYF.